The rows below give T cell receptor beta chains drawn from one sample of a study of identical twins. TCRdb re-analysed the 5' RACE reads in MiXCR, keeping a single row per CDR3 protein. This table has about 240,000 distinct CDR3 sequences, approximately 7.8% appearing once. This same sample was also part of a study on yellow fever vaccine responses in identical twins.

The sequenced sample consisted of CD8+ T cells sorted from blood. The receptors shown here come from a young woman in good health. Each CDR3 is given with its conserved first and last residue. The D gene is left open where the match is weak. The size of a clone is reported for some rows only, either as once, few or many, or as a class for expanded clones.

>TRBV7-8|TRBJ2-3|many|.
CASSLEAGGAQDTQYF
TGTGCCAGCAGCTTAGAGGCTGGGGGGGCCCAAGATACGCAGTATTTT
>TRBV27|TRBJ2-1|.|TRBD2
CASSQSSGGRNEQFF
TGTGCCAGCAGCCAATCAAGCGGGGGACGCAATGAGCAGTTCTTC
>TRBV7-9|TRBJ2-5|.|.
CASSLVRQVQETQYF
TGTGCCAGCAGCTTAGTACGGCAGGTTCAAGAGACCCAGTACTTC
>TRBV27|TRBJ2-5|many|TRBD2
CASSPTAGGSKETQYF
TGTGCCAGCAGTCCCACGGCGGGAGGTTCTAAAGAGACCCAGTACTTC
>TRBV10-3|TRBJ2-7|many|TRBD1
CAISESGGTGINEQYF
TGTGCCATCAGTGAGTCAGGGGGGACAGGGATAAACGAGCAGTACTTC
>TRBV12-3/TRBV12-4|TRBJ2-5|.|.
CASSLGALDEKETQYF
TGTGCCAGCAGTTTGGGTGCACTGGATGAGAAAGAGACCCAGTACTTC
>TRBV2|TRBJ2-1|few|.
CASSSEPLWDNEQFF
TGTGCCAGCAGTAGCGAACCTCTATGGGACAATGAGCAGTTCTTC
>TRBV5-1|TRBJ1-5|.|.
CASSETGYSNQPQHF
TGCGCCAGCAGCGAAACAGGGTATAGCAATCAGCCCCAGCATTTT
>TRBV4-1|TRBJ2-2|medium-sized|.
CASSQLVEGTGELFF
TGCGCCAGCAGCCAATTGGTGGAGGGCACCGGGGAGCTGTTTTTT
>TRBV6-1|TRBJ1-3|many|TRBD1
CASTKKQGRSYTIYF
TGTGCCAGCACTAAGAAACAGGGGCGAAGTTACACCATATATTTT
>TRBV4-1|TRBJ2-3|.|.
CASSHPTRQASTDTQYF
TGCGCCAGCAGCCACCCTACTAGACAGGCTAGCACAGATACGCAGTATTTT